These 31 T cell receptor beta chains were all obtained from the same sample, sequenced in a study of CD8 T cells in Susac syndrome. Reverse transcription used roughly 0.45 to 1 ug RNA and random hexamers. TCRdb redid the calling of the immunoSEQ multiplex PCR reads with MiXCR, one entry per CDR3 protein. The sample includes 160,000 or so distinct CDR3 sequences, approximately 94% of them seen just once. Sequenced input: CD8+ T cells from PBMCs. The receptors shown here come from a human donor with multiple sclerosis.

This sequence joins TRBV9 and TRBJ2-7; 9 bases line up with TRBD1. J gave up 5 bases and V 3 bases, and 9 bases lay outside the gene matches. The CDR3 runs 15 residues. Germline V gene lookup returns CDR1 SGDLS and CDR2 YYNGEE. CDR3 DNA sequence: TGTGCCAGCAGCGCGGACGGGACAGGGCTCGACGAGCAGTACTTC. It is translated as CASSADGTGLDEQYF.

The chain recombines TRBV23-1 with TRBJ2-2; no firm D call. TRBV23-1 is an ORF for which the function is uncertain. The CDR3 totals 15 residues. The V gene lost 4 bases and the J gene lost 1 base, with 10 bases spanning the gap. CDR3 region: CASSLGSLNTGELFF. The DNA for the CDR3 is TGCGCCAGCAGTCTAGGCAGTCTGAACACCGGGGAGCTGTTTTTT.

This chain connects TRBV11-2 to TRBJ2-7, with 8 bases identical to TRBD2. The CDR3 covers 17 residues. Trimming took 5 bases from V and 3 from J; bases not matched to a gene: 15. Germline values: CDR1 SGHAT, CDR2 FQNNGV. CDR3 in amino acids: CASSALGMGLGYYEQYF. The CDR3 DNA sequence: TGTGCCAGCAGCGCTCTAGGCATGGGACTAGGGTACTACGAGCAGTACTTC. The whole variable domain, filled in from reference TRBV11-2 and TRBJ2-7, reads EAGVAQSPRYKIIEKRQSVAFWCNPISGHATLYWYQQILGQGPKLLIQFQNNGVVDDSQLPKDRFSAERLKGVDSTLKIQPAKLEDSAVYLCASSALGMGLGYYEQYFGPGTRLTVT.

The V gene is TRBV20-1, the J gene TRBJ2-3; 7 bases line up with TRBD2. This CDR3 region has 16 residues. V lost 0 bases and J lost 2; bases outside the gene matches: 8. In germline, CDR1 is DFQATT, CDR2 SNEGSKA (reference sequence). For the CDR3, the DNA is TGCAGTGCTAGAGATCCGAGCGGGGAGAACACAGATACGCAGTATTTT. Residues: CSARDPSGENTDTQYF.

The rearrangement joins TRBV12-3 or TRBV12-4 to TRBJ1-1, with 7 bases identical to TRBD1. V shed 5 bases and J 1 base; nucleotides not matched to a gene: 7. The CDR3 contains 15 residues. CDR3 nucleotide sequence: TGTGCCAGCAGTGGACAGGTGGACCCGAACACTGAAGCTTTCTTT. This translates into CASSGQVDPNTEAFF.

The chain employs TRBV11-1 and TRBJ2-7; D is undetermined. The CDR3 loop spans 15 amino acids. V was cut by 4 bases and J by 5 bases, with 18 bases left in between. CDR1 and CDR2 (germline): SGHAT, FQDESV (reference sequence). The CDR3, as DNA: TGTGCCAGCAGCTCTACGACGGAAGGGTTGGACGAGCAGTACTTC. It translates to CASSSTTEGLDEQYF.

V and J are TRBV5-1 and TRBJ2-1; D is undetermined. The CDR3 is made up of 13 amino acids. Trimming cost V 4 bases and J 6 bases, with 11 bases left between them. Germline CDR1 is SGHRS and CDR2 is YFSETQ. The DNA of the CDR3 is TGCGCCAGCAGCCGCACCCGAGGCAATGAGCAGTTCTTC. It yields the protein CASSRTRGNEQFF.

This clonotype has more than one count but fewer than ten. The chain couples TRBV6-5 to TRBJ1-2, with TRBD1 identical over 7 bases. This CDR3 has 12 residues. Trimming removed 5 bases from V and 3 bases from J; junction bases left unmatched: 0. CDR1 and CDR2 from the germline V gene are MNHEY and SVGAGI. For the CDR3, the DNA is TGTGCCAGCAGTACAGGGGACTATGGCTACACCTTC. As protein: CASSTGDYGYTF.

The chain recombines TRBV7-9 with TRBJ1-2, with D possibly being TRBD1 (5 bases). Germline V lookup: CDR1 SEHNR, CDR2 FQNEAQ (reference sequence). The CDR3 contains 14 residues. Trimming stripped 5 bases from V and 6 bases from J, with 16 bases between. The CDR3 DNA is TGTGCCAGCAGCGTGGGGCGGGGCTACCATGGCTACACCTTC. Protein: CASSVGRGYHGYTF.

The V call is TRBV14, the J call TRBJ1-2; D may be TRBD1 (5 bases). The CDR3 length is 16 residues. Germline V gene sequence: CDR1 SGHDN, CDR2 FVKESK. V lost 0 bases and J 1 base, leaving 12 bases between the germline ends. The CDR3 reads CASSQDRDPFNYGYTF. The DNA of the CDR3 is TGTGCCAGCAGCCAAGACCGGGACCCATTTAACTATGGCTACACCTTC.

The chain combines TRBV4-1 with TRBJ1-2; a possible D gene is TRBD1 (6 bases). Germline CDR1 MGHRA, CDR2 YSYEKL. The CDR3 has 13 amino acids. The V end lost 3 bases, the J end lost 6 bases, and 11 bases lay between the germline ends. CDR3 loop: CASSQGRTDGYTF. In DNA form, the CDR3 reads TGCGCCAGCAGCCAGGGGAGGACAGATGGCTACACCTTC.

The V gene is TRBV27, the J gene TRBJ2-1; 7 positions agree with TRBD1. The CDR3 consists of 14 residues. CDR1 is MNHEY, CDR2 SMNVEV, per germline (reference sequence). Losses at the gene ends were 5 bases for V and 7 bases for J; bases not matched to a gene: 8. DNA of the CDR3: TGTGCCAGCAGTACCCTCCCGACAGGGAATGAGCAGTTCTTC. Translation: CASSTLPTGNEQFF.

CDR3 sequence: CASSGRIYGYTF. In nucleotides, the CDR3 is TGTGCCAGCTCGGGACGGATCTATGGCTACACCTTC. The chain uses TRBV9 and TRBJ1-2; a possible D gene is TRBD1 (5 bases). Trimming removed 7 bases at V and 4 bases at J, with 11 bases between. Germline V lookup: CDR1 SGDLS, CDR2 YYNGEE. The CDR3 is made up of 12 amino acids.

The chain carries TRBV27 and TRBJ2-1; possibly TRBD2 for D (7 bases). From germline, CDR1 is MNHEY and CDR2 SMNVEV (reference sequence). V shed 5 bases and J shed 7 bases, with 18 bases lying between them. This CDR3 has 15 residues. CDR3 protein: CASSPPRGAGNEQFF. CDR3 coding DNA: TGTGCCAGCAGTCCCCCCCGGGGGGCCGGAAATGAGCAGTTCTTC.

The rearrangement joins TRBV20-1 to TRBJ2-7; D is ambiguous. The V gene lost 3 bases and the J gene lost 1 base, with 13 bases spanning the gap. This CDR3 is built from 14 residues. Germline CDR1 and CDR2: DFQATT and SNEGSKA (reference sequence). CDR3 amino acids: CSARRVGRSYEQYF. CDR3 sequence (DNA): TGCAGTGCTAGGCGAGTGGGCAGATCCTACGAGCAGTACTTC.

This chain uses TRBV6-2 or TRBV6-3 with TRBJ2-3, with a possible D match to TRBD2 (5 bases). Germline V gives CDR1 MNHEY, CDR2 SVGEGT. Trimming shortened V by 2 bases and J by 5 bases, and 14 bases separated the two germline ends. The CDR3 contains 15 residues. CDR3 in DNA: TGTGCCAGCAGTTACCGGGAAGACCCGTTAGATACGCAGTATTTT. This gives the protein CASSYREDPLDTQYF.

The V and J genes are TRBV19 and TRBJ2-7, with D perhaps matching TRBD1 or TRBD2 (5 bases each). V was shortened by 3 bases and J by 3 bases, with 12 bases between the two germline ends. The CDR3 has 14 amino acids. From germline, CDR1 is LNHDA and CDR2 SQIVND (reference sequence). CDR3 DNA sequence: TGTGCCAGTAGTATGCGAGGGGTGGTCTACGAGCAGTACTTC. It yields the protein CASSMRGVVYEQYF.

This rearrangement joins TRBV30 to TRBJ1-1; 8 nucleotides align to TRBD1. The CDR3 length is 13 residues. The germline V gene encodes CDR1 GTSNPN and CDR2 SVGIG (reference sequence). V was pared by 5 bases and J by 1 base, with 3 bases of the junction left unmatched. The DNA of the CDR3 is TGTGCCTGGTTGGACAGGGCGAACACTGAAGCTTTCTTT. Residues: CAWLDRANTEAFF.

This chain uses TRBV9 with TRBJ2-3, with 9 bases that match TRBD2. V dropped 3 bases and J dropped 0; count of bases not matched to a gene: 2. The CDR3 contains 15 residues. Per the germline V gene, CDR1 is SGDLS and CDR2 is YYNGEE. CDR3 protein: CASSGGGASTDTQYF. The CDR3 coding sequence is TGTGCCAGCAGCGGCGGGGGGGCTAGCACAGATACGCAGTATTTT.

This chain uses TRBV19 with TRBJ1-1; D remains unclear. The germline CDR1 and CDR2 sequences are LNHDA and SQIVND (reference sequence). The CDR3 has 13 amino acids. V lost 3 bases and J lost 4, with 9 bases in between. Written as DNA, the CDR3 is TGTGCCAGTAGTATCTACCGGAGCACTGAAGCTTTCTTT. Translating gives CASSIYRSTEAFF.

This clonotype was found a few times. V and J are TRBV13 and TRBJ2-7; D possibly corresponds to TRBD2 (6 bases). Trimming stripped 0 bases from V and 7 bases from J, with 10 bases between. The length of the CDR3 is 13 residues. CDR1 is PRHDT and CDR2 is FYEKMQ in the germline V gene (reference sequence). The CDR3 DNA is TGTGCCAGCAGCTTAGGCCGGGCGGGAGAGCAGTACTTC. This translates into CASSLGRAGEQYF.

In this sample, this clonotype turned up a few times. The V call is TRBV4-1, the J call TRBJ2-1, with D tentatively TRBD1 or TRBD2 (5 bases each). Germline V gene sequence: CDR1 MGHRA, CDR2 YSYEKL. The CDR3 extends over 14 amino acids. V gave up 1 base and J gave up 4 bases, with 8 bases separating them. The CDR3 region has the DNA TGCGCCAGCAGCCAAGGTGGGGGATACAATGAGCAGTTCTTC. It is translated as CASSQGGGYNEQFF.

This clonotype has just one count. This chain joins TRBV25-1 and TRBJ2-1, with 10 positions matching TRBD1. This CDR3 has 16 amino acids. Looked up from germline, CDR1 is MGHDK and CDR2 is SYGVNS. V lost 2 bases, J lost 4 bases, and 5 bases stayed unmatched. This CDR3 is CASSEGLDRGYNEQFF. The CDR3, as DNA: TGTGCCAGCAGTGAAGGTTTGGACAGGGGGTACAATGAGCAGTTCTTC.

The chain recombines TRBV3-1 with TRBJ2-2; 8 bases map to TRBD1. CDR1 and CDR2 (germline): LGHDT, YNNKEL (reference sequence). The CDR3 length is 18 residues. V lost 4 bases, J lost 0 bases, and 10 bases stayed unmatched. Here the CDR3 reads CASSLKPWGQANTGELFF. DNA for the CDR3: TGTGCCAGCAGCCTCAAACCCTGGGGACAGGCGAACACCGGGGAGCTGTTTTTT.

The CDR3 sequence: CATSDRTRATYNEQFF. The DNA of the CDR3 is TGTGCCACCAGTGATCGGACTAGGGCCACCTACAATGAGCAGTTCTTC. The chain combines TRBV24-1 with TRBJ2-1, with 7 bases that match TRBD2. Germline trimming cut 3 bases from V and 2 bases from J; bases unmatched to any gene: 6. There are 16 residues in the CDR3. Germline CDR1 and CDR2: KGHDR and SFDVKD.

This chain joins TRBV15 and TRBJ2-2, with D perhaps matching TRBD1 (6 bases). CDR3 length equals 15 residues. The V end lost 4 bases, the J end lost 7 bases, and 16 bases lay between the germline ends. Looked up from germline, CDR1 is LNHNV and CDR2 is YYDKDF (reference sequence). The CDR3 is CATSTQTGPGGELFF. The CDR3 DNA is TGTGCCACCAGCACACAAACAGGGCCGGGCGGGGAGCTGTTTTTT.

This chain connects TRBV29-1 to TRBJ1-1; a possible D gene is TRBD1 (6 bases). V gave up 6 bases and J gave up 8 bases, with 19 bases separating them. The CDR3 runs to 13 residues. Germline V gene sequence: CDR1 SQVTM, CDR2 ANQGSEA. The CDR3 protein is CSVPRTAVNEAFF. The CDR3 bases are TGCAGCGTCCCCCGGACAGCCGTCAACGAAGCTTTCTTT.

The chain has TRBV20-1 and TRBJ2-7; 9 positions agree with TRBD1. J was trimmed by 3 bases and V by 4 bases; bases with no gene match: 7. Germline lookup yields CDR1 DFQATT and CDR2 SNEGSKA (reference sequence). This CDR3 region has 14 residues. The CDR3 DNA is TGCAGTGCTACCGGGACAGGGATCCGCTACGAGCAGTACTTC. This sequence encodes CSATGTGIRYEQYF.

The V call is TRBV19, the J call TRBJ1-1; a possible D gene is TRBD1 (6 bases). CDR1 is LNHDA, CDR2 SQIVND, per germline (reference sequence). The CDR3 consists of 12 residues. Trimming took 3 bases from V and 7 from J, leaving 9 bases between them. The CDR3 spells CASSMGAVEAFF. CDR3 DNA: TGTGCCAGTAGTATGGGGGCGGTTGAAGCTTTCTTT.

The rearrangement uses TRBV7-9 and TRBJ2-7, with 12 bases identical to TRBD1. Per the germline V gene, CDR1 is SEHNR and CDR2 is FQNEAQ (reference sequence). CDR3 length equals 14 residues. V dropped 5 bases and J dropped 4; count of bases not matched to a gene: 3. The CDR3 DNA reads TGTGCCAGCAGCGGGGGACAGGGGGCTTACGAGCAGTACTTC. Translation: CASSGGQGAYEQYF.

This chain links TRBV10-3 with TRBJ2-7; TRBD1 agrees at 8 bases. CDR3 length: 15 amino acids. Germline CDR1 reads ENHRY; CDR2 reads SYGVKD. The V segment lost 10 bases and the J segment 3 bases; nucleotides outside the gene matches: 14. DNA for the CDR3: TGTGCCACCAGACCCCCCGGGACAGGTTTCTACGAGCAGTACTTC. Its translation: CATRPPGTGFYEQYF.